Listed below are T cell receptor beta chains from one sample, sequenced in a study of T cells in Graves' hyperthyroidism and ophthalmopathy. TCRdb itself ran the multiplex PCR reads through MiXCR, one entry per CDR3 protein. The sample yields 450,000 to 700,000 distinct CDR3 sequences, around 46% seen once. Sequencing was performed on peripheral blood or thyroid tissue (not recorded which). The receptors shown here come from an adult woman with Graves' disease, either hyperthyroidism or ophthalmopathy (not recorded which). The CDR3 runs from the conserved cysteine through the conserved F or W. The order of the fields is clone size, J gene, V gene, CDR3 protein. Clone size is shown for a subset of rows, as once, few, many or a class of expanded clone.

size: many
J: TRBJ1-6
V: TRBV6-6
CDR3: CASSYLSGVHNSPLHF

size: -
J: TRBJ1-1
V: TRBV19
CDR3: CASSMTGLTTEAFF

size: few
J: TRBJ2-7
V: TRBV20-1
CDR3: CSASQIAGPYEQYF

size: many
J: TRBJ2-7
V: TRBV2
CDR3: CASRVYLGEQYF

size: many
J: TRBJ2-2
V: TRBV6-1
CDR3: CASSEAGLTGELFF

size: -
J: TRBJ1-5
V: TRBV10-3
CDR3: CAMAGPNQPQHF

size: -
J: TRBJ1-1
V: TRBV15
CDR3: CATSISSSPRRGF

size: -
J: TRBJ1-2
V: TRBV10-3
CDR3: CAISGDSSDYGYTF

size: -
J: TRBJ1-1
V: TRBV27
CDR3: CASNTGGGAFF

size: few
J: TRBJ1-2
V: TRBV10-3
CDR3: CAITPDRAIGYTF

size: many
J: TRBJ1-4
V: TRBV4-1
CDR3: CASSQVTAEKLFF

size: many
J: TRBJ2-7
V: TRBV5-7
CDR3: CASSSGGQYEQYF

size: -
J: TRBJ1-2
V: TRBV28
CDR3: CASSRYTF

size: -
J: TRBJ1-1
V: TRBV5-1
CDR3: CASSQTASGAEAFF

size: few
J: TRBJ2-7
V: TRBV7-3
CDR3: CASSLASGHYEQYF

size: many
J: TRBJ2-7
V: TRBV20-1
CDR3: CSARSPSEIYEQYF

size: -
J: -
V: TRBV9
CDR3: CASSVAFGGLNEQFF

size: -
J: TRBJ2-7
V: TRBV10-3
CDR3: CAISEGDGPYEQYF

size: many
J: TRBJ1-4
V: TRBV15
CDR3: CATSRDFIRNEKLFF

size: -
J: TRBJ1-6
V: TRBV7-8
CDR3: CASSLVIDTLHF

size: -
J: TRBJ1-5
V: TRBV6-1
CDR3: CASSATGFGNQPQHF

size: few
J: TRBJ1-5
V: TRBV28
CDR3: CASSLSRGGRDNQPQHF

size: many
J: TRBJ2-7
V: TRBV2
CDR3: CAGGLAPYEQYF

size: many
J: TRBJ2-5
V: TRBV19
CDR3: CATTGTGQETQYF